The 3 T cell receptor beta chains below were found in one sample sequenced in a study of blood T cell repertoires in COVID-19. Data came from immunoSEQ multiplex PCR; TCRdb stores just in-frame clones and leaves some out. Seen here are about 260,000 clones, 70% to 90% observed once, and the top ten hold approximately 0.7%. Sequenced material: peripheral blood. These TCRs come from a human donor in a cohort sampled during active COVID-19.

The V and J genes are TRBV7-8 and TRBJ1-4, with D possibly TRBD1 on 5 matching bases. The CDR3 has 17 amino acids. V was cut by 5 bases and J by 4 bases, with 20 bases left in between. The germline CDR1 and CDR2 sequences are SGHVS and FQNEAQ. The CDR3 sequence: CASSPRRVGLLNEKLFF. CDR3 nucleotide sequence: TGTGCCAGCAGCCCTCGCCGGGTGGGACTACTTAATGAAAAACTGTTTTTT.

The table lists this clone with a count of one. V is TRBV28 and J is TRBJ1-6, with D tentatively TRBD1 (6 bases). V lost 7 bases and J 8 bases, leaving 15 bases between the germline ends. The CDR3 totals 14 residues. Germline loops: CDR1 MDHEN, CDR2 SYDVKM. CDR3 nucleotides: TGTGCCAGCACCCCCCCAGGGGATTATTCACCCCTCCACTTT. Translating it yields CASTPPGDYSPLHF. The full variable domain, completed using reference TRBV28 and TRBJ1-6, is DVKVTQSSRYLVKRTGEKVFLECVQDMDHENMFWYRQDPGLGLRLIYFSYDVKMKEKGDIPEGYSVSREKKERFSLILESASTNQTSMYLCASTPPGDYSPLHFGNGTRLTVT.

V and J are TRBV27 and TRBJ2-7, with TRBD1 matching over 9 bases. This CDR3 has 14 amino acids. Trimming cost V 4 bases and J 5 bases; bases outside gene matches: 6. Germline values: CDR1 MNHEY, CDR2 SMNVEV (reference sequence). In nucleotides, the CDR3 is TGTGCCAGCAGTTATGGGGACAGGGCAGACGAGCAGTACTTC. Protein product: CASSYGDRADEQYF.